This T cell receptor beta chain is drawn from a study of OX40 agonist ivuxolimab in advanced cancers. Context from the whole study: Ivuxolimab was an agonistic, fully human IgG2 monoclonal antibody directed against OX40 (CD134), a costimulatory receptor. The paper covers the monotherapy dose-escalation part of the phase I ivuxolimab trial, which included N ≈ 50 patients. Intravenous ivuxolimab was administered to patients every 2 weeks at six dose levels: 0.01, 0.1, 0.3, 1.5, 3 and 10 mg/kg. In the dose-escalation cohort, 65% to 85% of patients were male, and the mean age was approximately 60 years with a range of about 20 to 80. The point of sequencing TCRbeta in the periphery was to test whether ivuxolimab changed TCR sequence diversity and drove clonal T-cell expansion. Prior anti-PD-1, anti-PD-L1 or anti-CTLA-4 therapy was permitted, and checkpoint inhibitors had been received by about 44% of dose-escalation patients. Among the approximately 50 dose-escalation patients, roughly 20 had hepatocellular carcinoma, around 15 melanoma, 9 renal cell carcinoma and 9 head and neck cancer. Partial responses occurred in three dose-escalation patients: two with cutaneous melanoma and one with hepatocellular carcinoma. Paper-wide results and their limitations: Antigen specificity was not determined for the clonally expanded peripheral T cells. Partial responders in the 0.1-3.0 mg/kg groups had among the lowest normalized peripheral clonal expansion, especially among CD8+ T cells. On average, CD8+ T cells showed more expanded clones than CD4+ T cells after ivuxolimab. Low levels of normalized T-cell clonal expansion were also shown by some nonresponding patients. At doses of 0.1 to 3.0 mg/kg, clonal expansion of both CD4+ and CD8+ T cells in blood was seen between baseline and week 6.

A remark on this clone: No cognate antigen has been identified for it. The record has no base qualities; no much larger clone is one base away.

CDR1 and CDR2 are drawn from the germline V gene (reference sequence): LNHDA, SQIVND. The CDR3 spans 15 residues, from the cysteine through the phenylalanine. Only CDR3 DNA is held: 45 bases, read in frame from base 1. Here V drops 3 bases and J drops 5 bases, and the junction holds 5 bases not matched to any gene. Patients with a history of autoimmune disease or receiving systemic immunosuppression were excluded from the trial. Peripheral blood for TCR sequencing was collected from all dose cohorts at baseline, on cycle 4 day 1, and on cycle 7 day 1. The samples were taken from a phase I, first-in-human, multicenter, open-label dose-escalation trial of ivuxolimab. The trial enrolled adults with locally advanced or metastatic head and neck squamous cell, hepatocellular, melanoma or renal cell carcinoma. Before TCR sequencing, CD4+ T cells and CD8+ T cells were sorted from peripheral blood as separate populations.

To sequence the TCRbeta CDR3 region, genomic DNA was isolated from the sorted cells. TCRbeta CDR3 regions were sequenced using the immunoSEQ Assay. TCRdb obtained this table from immuneACCESS and retained in-frame rearrangements with V and J assigned. These tables miss some clones; where compared with another copy, unresolved V genes account for less than half of the shortfall, and the remainder is unexplained. The sample table shows about 61,000 clones, and about nine tenths are seen once. The top ten clonotypes cover roughly 21% of the sample. The receptor's source is an adult with an advanced solid tumor such as melanoma, head and neck, liver or kidney cancer. The chain employs TRBV19 and TRBJ1-5; 9 of the junction bases match TRBD1. Sequenced here: CD4+ or CD8+ T cells sorted from blood, sampled in a trial of the OX40 agonist ivuxolimab. The CDR3: CASSIYRGRYQPQHF. The DNA sequence reads TGTGCCAGTAGTATCTACAGGGGGCGTTATCAGCCCCAGCATTTT.